Reported below is one T cell receptor (beta chain). The data originate from a study of blood T cell repertoires in COVID-19. Turning to the study itself: T cells, B-cell-depleted T cells, or PBMCs supplied cDNA or gDNA.

The assay was immunoSEQ multiplex PCR, and TCRdb's table has in-frame clones only and misses some. Of 200,000 to 300,000 clones in the sample, around nine tenths were seen once. Sequenced sample: PBMCs or T cells enriched from blood (not recorded which). The source is a young woman who had recovered from COVID-19.

CDR3 coding DNA: TGTGCCAGCAGTGATAAGTCGAGGGAGGTGGTTGAAAAACTGTTTTTT. It yields the protein CASSDKSREVVEKLFF. This chain links TRBV2 with TRBJ1-4; no definite D call. V was pared by 3 bases and J by 7 bases, with 18 bases between. The CDR3 consists of 16 residues. Germline CDR1 and CDR2: SNHLY and FYNNEI.